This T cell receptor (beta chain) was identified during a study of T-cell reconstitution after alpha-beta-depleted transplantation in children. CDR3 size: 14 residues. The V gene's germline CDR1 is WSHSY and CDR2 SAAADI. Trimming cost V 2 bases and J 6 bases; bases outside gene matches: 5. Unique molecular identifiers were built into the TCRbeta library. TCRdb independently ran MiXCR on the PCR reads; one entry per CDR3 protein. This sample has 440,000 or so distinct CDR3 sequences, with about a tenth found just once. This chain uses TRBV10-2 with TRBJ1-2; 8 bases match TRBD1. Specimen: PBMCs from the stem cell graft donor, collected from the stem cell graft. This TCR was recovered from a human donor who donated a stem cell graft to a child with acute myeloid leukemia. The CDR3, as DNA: TGCGCCAGCAGTGAGGTGTCAGGGGGCAATGGCTACACCTTC. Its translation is CASSEVSGGNGYTF.